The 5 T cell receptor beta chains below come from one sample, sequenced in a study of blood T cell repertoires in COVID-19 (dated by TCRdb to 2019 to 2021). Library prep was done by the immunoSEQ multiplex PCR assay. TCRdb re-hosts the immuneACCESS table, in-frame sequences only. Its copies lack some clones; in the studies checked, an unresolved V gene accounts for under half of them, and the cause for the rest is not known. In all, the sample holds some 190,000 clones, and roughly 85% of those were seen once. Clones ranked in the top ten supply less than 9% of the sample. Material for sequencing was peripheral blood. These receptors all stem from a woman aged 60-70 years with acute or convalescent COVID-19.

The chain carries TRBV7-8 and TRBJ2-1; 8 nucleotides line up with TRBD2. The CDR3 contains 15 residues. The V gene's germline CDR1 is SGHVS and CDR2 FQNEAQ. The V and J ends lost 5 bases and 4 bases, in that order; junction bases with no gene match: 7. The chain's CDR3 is CASSLREGRYNEQFF. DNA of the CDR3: TGTGCCAGCAGCCTCCGGGAGGGCCGATACAATGAGCAGTTCTTC.

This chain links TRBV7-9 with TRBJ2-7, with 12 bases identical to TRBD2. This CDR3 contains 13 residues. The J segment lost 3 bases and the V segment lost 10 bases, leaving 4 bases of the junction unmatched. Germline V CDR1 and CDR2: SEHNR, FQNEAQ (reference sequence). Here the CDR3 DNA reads TGTGCCATCCAGACTAGCGGGAGCTACGAGCAGTACGTC. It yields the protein CAIQTSGSYEQYV.

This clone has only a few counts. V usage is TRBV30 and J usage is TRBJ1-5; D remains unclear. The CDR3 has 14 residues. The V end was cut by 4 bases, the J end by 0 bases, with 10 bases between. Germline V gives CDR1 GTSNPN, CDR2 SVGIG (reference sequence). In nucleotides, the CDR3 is TGTGCCTGGAAGGGAGGGTATAGCAATCAGCCCCAGCATTTT. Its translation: CAWKGGYSNQPQHF.

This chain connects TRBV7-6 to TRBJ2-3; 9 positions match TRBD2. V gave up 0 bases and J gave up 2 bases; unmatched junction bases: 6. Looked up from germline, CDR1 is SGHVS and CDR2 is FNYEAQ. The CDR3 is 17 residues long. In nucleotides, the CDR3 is TGTGCCAGCAGCTTAGCGCTAGCTAGCGGGACCACAGATACGCAGTATTTT. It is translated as CASSLALASGTTDTQYF.

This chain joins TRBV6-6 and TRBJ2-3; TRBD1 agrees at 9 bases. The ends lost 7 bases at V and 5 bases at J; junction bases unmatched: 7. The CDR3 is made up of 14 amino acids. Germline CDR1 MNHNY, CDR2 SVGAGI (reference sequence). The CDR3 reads CASTEQGAGDTQYF. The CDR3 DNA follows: TGTGCCAGCACCGAACAGGGGGCGGGAGATACGCAGTATTTT.